This TCR beta chain was profiled in a study of shared clonotypes between healthy human individuals. Study background: CD4 naive and memory got three plates each, CD8 naive two, CD8 memory one. Broader study findings: In several donors, around 5.5% of naive CD4 clonotypes appeared in common. Naive subsets usually exceeded memory subsets in estimated richness.

The protocol was immunoSEQ multiplex PCR, while the TCRdb copy is restricted to in-frame clones and leaves out a portion. Of about 1.5 million clones listed, 95% to 99% were seen once; the top ten hold about 0.45%. For this clone: Antigen unknown.

Germline V gene data show CDR1 as SEHNR and CDR2 as FQNEAQ (reference sequence). This CDR3 is 15 amino acids long. Trimming stripped 5 bases from V and 7 bases from J, with 17 bases between. The V and J genes are TRBV7-9 and TRBJ1-4; D perhaps matches TRBD1 (6 bases). This sequence was found in a man aged 25-45 years in good health. Sequencing was performed on naive CD4+ T cells sorted from blood. Documented subset: CD45RA+ positively selected. The CDR3 sequence: CASSKTGGLGEKLFF. CDR3 DNA: TGTGCCAGCAGCAAGACAGGCGGGTTGGGTGAAAAACTGTTTTTT. Drawing the rest from reference TRBV7-9 and TRBJ1-4, the complete variable domain is DTGVSQNPRHKITKRGQNVTFRCDPISEHNRLYWYRQTLGQGPEFLTYFQNEAQLEKSRLLSDRFSAERPKGSFSTLEIQRTEQGDSAMYLCASSKTGGLGEKLFFGSGTQLSVL.